The clone carrying this T cell receptor beta chain was seen only a few times. The antigen is undetermined. This entry is derived from a study of identical twins. Study-wide results and limits: There were fewer insertions in abundant cord blood beta clonotypes, but memory repertoires showed no such pattern.

It was template switching that added a universal primer site, and there were unique molecular identifiers on the cDNA. Each CDR3 protein is one row after TCRdb ran MiXCR on the 5' RACE reads. Here the sample spans more than 600,000 distinct CDR3 sequences, 18% being singletons. Trimming cost V 2 bases and J 2 bases, with 11 bases left between them. Germline V gene sequence: CDR1 SGHRS, CDR2 YFSETQ. The CDR3 extends over 15 amino acids. These data also featured in a second study, about T cells expressing NK-cell markers.

This chain links TRBV5-1 with TRBJ2-1; D ambiguous. The material sequenced was PBMCs. This receptor was obtained from a woman in her late teens or twenties in good health. The CDR3 DNA reads TGCGCCAGCAGCTTAGGCGATGCCACCTACAATGAGCAGTTCTTC. This codes for CASSLGDATYNEQFF.